What follows are 27 T cell receptor beta chains derived from one specimen sequenced in a study of shared clonotypes between healthy human individuals. Generated by immunoSEQ multiplex PCR, the TCRdb table keeps only in-frame clones and is missing some. The sample lists about 1.5 million clones; nearly 99% were seen once. Sequenced: naive CD4+ T cells sorted from blood. The subset here: CD45RA+ positively selected. The origin of the receptors is a man younger than 45 in good health.

The rearrangement joins TRBV5-1 to TRBJ2-7; 9 nucleotides match TRBD1. Germline lookup yields CDR1 SGHRS and CDR2 YFSETQ. With 4 bases clipped from V and 3 bases from J, the junction kept 14 bases outside the gene matches. The CDR3 length is 17 residues. In nucleotides, the CDR3 is TGCGCCAGCAGCCCGGAACCGACAGGGGGTGGATTCTACGAGCAGTACTTC. As protein: CASSPEPTGGGFYEQYF.

The J gene is TRBJ1-3, the V gene TRBV7-9; 9 bases agree with TRBD1. CDR3 length: 17 amino acids. Germline V gene sequence: CDR1 SEHNR, CDR2 FQNEAQ (reference sequence). After removal of 4 bases from V and 2 bases from J, the junction contained 9 bases not matched to a gene. CDR3 sequence (DNA): TGTGCCAGCAGCTCGTACGGGACAGGGTCGCCTGGAAACACCATATATTTT. Its translation is CASSSYGTGSPGNTIYF.

The chain is built from TRBV5-1 and TRBJ2-2, with 8 bases fitting TRBD1. CDR3 length: 16 residues. The germline V gene encodes CDR1 SGHRS and CDR2 YFSETQ. J was trimmed by 2 bases and V by 0 bases; bases with no gene match: 3. The CDR3 loop is CASSLGGQGNTGELFF. CDR3 DNA: TGCGCCAGCAGCTTGGGCGGACAGGGAAACACCGGGGAGCTGTTTTTT.

The chain recombines TRBV19 with TRBJ2-2; TRBD1 agrees at 9 bases. V shed 8 bases and J 5 bases; nucleotides not matched to a gene: 3. This CDR3 is built from 13 residues. Germline CDR1 is LNHDA and CDR2 is SQIVND (reference sequence). The CDR3 DNA reads as TGTGCCAGTGGACAGGGGTGGACCGGGGAGCTGTTTTTT. This gives the protein CASGQGWTGELFF.

This chain joins TRBV11-2 and TRBJ2-7, with 8 bases matching TRBD2. The CDR3 is 18 residues long. The V gene end was trimmed by 0 bases and the J gene end by 2 bases; junction bases not matched to a gene: 12. In germline, CDR1 is SGHAT, CDR2 FQNNGV. In DNA form, the CDR3 reads TGTGCCAGCAGCTTAGATCACGTAGTTGCGGGAGGAACCTACGAGCAGTACTTC. Translating gives CASSLDHVVAGGTYEQYF.

This clone appeared once. This rearrangement joins TRBV4-1 to TRBJ2-1, with D perhaps TRBD2 (5 bases). This CDR3 has 16 amino acids. Trimming took off 4 bases at V and 0 bases at J, with 13 bases between the two ends. In germline, CDR1 is MGHRA, CDR2 YSYEKL. The DNA of the CDR3 is TGCGCCAGCAGCCGTCTAGCTCCCAGCTCCTACAATGAGCAGTTCTTC. Translation: CASSRLAPSSYNEQFF.

The chain employs TRBV30 and TRBJ2-7; 7 bases fit TRBD1. This CDR3 has 19 amino acids. Germline V lookup: CDR1 GTSNPN, CDR2 SVGIG (reference sequence). J gave up 2 bases and V 0 bases, and 19 bases lay outside the gene matches. CDR3 nucleotide sequence: TGTGCCTGGAGTGTCGACTTTAGATTGACAGGGAGTTTAGCCTACGAGCAGTACTTC. Translated: CAWSVDFRLTGSLAYEQYF.

V gene TRBV18 combines with J gene TRBJ1-5; D is uncertain. The CDR3 runs to 16 residues. Germline CDR1 is KGHSH and CDR2 is LQKENI. V dropped 6 bases and J dropped 6 bases, with 21 bases sitting between them. Written as DNA, the CDR3 is TGTGCCAGCTCCCCTACTGCACCCTCCGTGGGTCAGCCCCAGCATTTT. Amino acid sequence: CASSPTAPSVGQPQHF.

The CDR3: CASSSRQGSGYTF. The DNA for the CDR3 is TGTGCCAGCAGCTCCCGACAGGGGTCTGGCTACACCTTC. The gene calls are TRBV7-2 and TRBJ1-2, with 8 nucleotides matching TRBD1. V lost 4 bases, J lost 7 bases, and 5 bases stayed unmatched. The CDR3 is 13 amino acids. CDR1 is SGHTA, CDR2 FQGNSA, per germline. Full variable domain (remainder filled in from reference TRBV7-2 and TRBJ1-2): GAGVSQSPSNKVTEKGKDVELRCDPISGHTALYWYRQSLGQGLEFLIYFQGNSAPDKSGLPSDRFSAERTGGSVSTLTIQRTQQEDSAVYLCASSSRQGSGYTFGSGTRLTVV.

The rearrangement links TRBV7-8 to TRBJ2-1; D unclear. Per the germline V gene, CDR1 is SGHVS and CDR2 is FQNEAQ. V lost 3 bases, J lost 0 bases, and 9 bases lay in between. The CDR3 sequence is 15 residues long. The CDR3 loop is CASSFAVSSYNEQFF. CDR3 coding DNA: TGTGCCAGCAGCTTTGCGGTGAGCTCCTACAATGAGCAGTTCTTC. Using reference TRBV7-8 and TRBJ2-1 for the parts outside the CDR3, the full variable domain is GAGVSQSPRYKVAKRGQDVALRCDPISGHVSLFWYQQALGQGPEFLTYFQNEAQLDKSGLPSDRFFAERPEGSVSTLKIQRTQQEDSAVYLCASSFAVSSYNEQFFGPGTRLTVL.

A single count supports this clone. Distinct nucleotide sequences in the sample also encode this CDR3. The rearrangement uses TRBV5-1 and TRBJ2-7, with TRBD2 matching over 8 bases. The CDR3 has 16 amino acids. CDR1 is SGHRS, CDR2 YFSETQ, per germline. V lost 1 base, J lost 2 bases, and 8 bases stayed unmatched. The CDR3, as DNA: TGCGCCAGCAGCTTGAGTTCGACTAGCGTACCCTACGAGCAGTACTTC. Its protein product is CASSLSSTSVPYEQYF.

The chain carries TRBV9 and TRBJ2-7, with TRBD2 identical over 8 bases. The CDR3 spans 17 residues. The germline gives CDR1 SGDLS, CDR2 YYNGEE. After removal of 0 bases from V and 3 bases from J, the junction contained 11 bases not matched to a gene. The CDR3 sequence: CASSVDPRGLASYEQYF. CDR3 nucleotide sequence: TGTGCCAGCAGCGTAGACCCCAGAGGACTAGCAAGCTACGAGCAGTACTTC.

The chain is built from TRBV13 and TRBJ2-3; D is unresolved. Trimming stripped 3 bases from V and 3 bases from J, with 4 bases between. Germline CDR1 and CDR2: PRHDT and FYEKMQ (reference sequence). CDR3 length equals 12 residues. CDR3 sequence: CASSFRTDTQYF. The CDR3 nucleotides are TGTGCCAGCAGCTTCCGGACAGATACGCAGTATTTT.

The genes are TRBV7-9 and TRBJ2-5; 14 nucleotides match TRBD2. The DNA end is a closer match to TRBJ2-7, so the J assignment may be wrong. Germline V gene data show CDR1 as SEHNR and CDR2 as FQNEAQ (reference sequence). There are 18 residues in the CDR3. The CDR3 protein is CASIPLGTSGSLSYEQYF. CDR3 DNA: TGTGCCAGCATACCCCTAGGGACTAGCGGGAGCCTCTCCTACGAGCAGTACTTC.

The J gene is TRBJ2-2, the V gene TRBV11-2; 9 nucleotides line up with TRBD2. With V trimmed by 3 bases and J by 8 bases, 7 bases remained unmatched. CDR1 and CDR2 (germline): SGHAT, FQNNGV. There are 15 residues in the CDR3. The CDR3 DNA follows: TGTGCCAGCAGCTTTGTGCTAGCGGGATATGGGGAGCTGTTTTTT. Protein product: CASSFVLAGYGELFF.

This chain links TRBV7-6 with TRBJ2-3; TRBD2 might be the D (5 bases). The CDR3 loop spans 14 amino acids. Between the trimmed V and J ends, which lost 5 bases and 8 bases, there was a span of 17 bases. Germline V lookup: CDR1 SGHVS, CDR2 FNYEAQ. CDR3 amino acids: CASSPSSPAGTQYF. The CDR3 DNA is TGTGCCAGCAGCCCTAGCTCCCCGGCCGGTACGCAGTATTTT.

The gene calls are TRBV7-7 and TRBJ2-7, with D possibly being TRBD1 or TRBD2 (5 bases each). The CDR3 runs 14 residues. V was shortened by 5 bases and J by 5 bases, with 16 bases between the two germline ends. Germline assignment: CDR1 SSHAT and CDR2 FNYEAQ (reference sequence). The CDR3: CASSREWGSDEQYF. The CDR3 region has the DNA TGTGCCAGCAGCAGAGAGTGGGGGAGCGACGAGCAGTACTTC.

In the case of this clone: The sample has other DNA sequences that encode this CDR3 too. This chain connects TRBV27 to TRBJ2-3; no definite D call. This CDR3 contains 13 residues. Germline CDR1 is MNHEY and CDR2 is SMNVEV (reference sequence). With 3 bases removed from V and 3 bases from J, the gap between germline ends came to 7 bases. This CDR3 is CASSLLGTDTQYF. CDR3 nucleotide sequence: TGTGCCAGCAGTTTGTTGGGGACAGATACGCAGTATTTT.

V is TRBV18 and J is TRBJ2-1; D perhaps matches TRBD1 (6 bases). The germline V gene has CDR1 KGHSH and CDR2 LQKENI. V was shortened by 6 bases and J by 2 bases, with 17 bases between the two germline ends. The CDR3 loop spans 16 amino acids. In DNA form, the CDR3 reads TGTGCCAGCTCGTCCGAAGGGGGTCTCCCCTACAATGAGCAGTTCTTC. Amino acids: CASSSEGGLPYNEQFF. Based on the CDR3 plus reference TRBV18 and TRBJ2-1, the full variable domain is NAGVMQNPRHLVRRRGQEARLRCSPMKGHSHVYWYRQLPEEGLKFMVYLQKENIIDESGMPKERFSAEFPKEGPSILRIQQVVRGDSAAYFCASSSEGGLPYNEQFFGPGTRLTVL.

The chain employs TRBV11-1 and TRBJ1-1, with 7 positions matching TRBD1. The CDR3 is 15 amino acids. From germline, CDR1 is SGHAT and CDR2 FQDESV (reference sequence). V was pared by 5 bases and J by 1 base, with 7 bases of the junction left unmatched. CDR3 amino acids: CASSAYRGGNTEAFF. CDR3 nucleotide sequence: TGTGCCAGCAGCGCATACAGGGGCGGGAACACTGAAGCTTTCTTT.

The V gene is TRBV19, the J gene TRBJ1-5; D unclear. Trimming pared 5 bases from V and 4 bases from J, leaving 9 bases between. The CDR3 contains 13 residues. Germline V gene data show CDR1 as LNHDA and CDR2 as SQIVND (reference sequence). The CDR3 loop reads CASSYGRNQPQHF. The DNA of the CDR3 is TGTGCCAGTAGTTACGGACGGAATCAGCCCCAGCATTTT.

The gene calls are TRBV28 and TRBJ2-5; D possibly corresponds to TRBD1 (8 bases). Germline V gene data show CDR1 as MDHEN and CDR2 as SYDVKM. Trimming took off 5 bases at V and 2 bases at J, with 15 bases between the two ends. The CDR3 has 15 residues. CDR3 sequence: CASSRGDRTQETQYF. The CDR3 DNA reads TGTGCCAGCAGTCGGGGGGACAGGACTCAAGAGACCCAGTACTTC. Looking up the rest from reference TRBV28 and TRBJ2-5 gives the full variable domain: DVKVTQSSRYLVKRTGEKVFLECVQDMDHENMFWYRQDPGLGLRLIYFSYDVKMKEKGDIPEGYSVSREKKERFSLILESASTNQTSMYLCASSRGDRTQETQYFGPGTRLLVL.

J is TRBJ1-1 and V is TRBV7-2, with a weak D call TRBD1 (6 bases). V lost 1 base and J 2 bases, leaving 11 bases between the germline ends. Germline assignment: CDR1 SGHTA and CDR2 FQGNSA. This CDR3 comprises 15 residues. CDR3 loop: CASSLGGAGNTEAFF. In DNA, the CDR3 is TGTGCCAGCAGCTTAGGGGGGGCAGGAAACACTGAAGCTTTCTTT.

V and J are TRBV6-5 and TRBJ1-3; D gene ambiguous. CDR1 is MNHEY and CDR2 is SVGAGI in the germline V gene. Trimming removed 5 bases from V and 4 bases from J, with 3 bases in between. This CDR3 contains 11 residues. CDR3 sequence reads: CASSRGNTIYF. The DNA for the CDR3 is TGTGCCAGCAGTAGAGGAAACACCATATATTTT.

The chain combines TRBV5-1 with TRBJ1-1; 8 bases map to TRBD1. Trimming removed 4 bases from V and 4 bases from J; junction bases left unmatched: 12. The CDR3 sequence is 16 residues long. CDR1 and CDR2 (germline): SGHRS, YFSETQ. The CDR3 DNA reads as TGCGCCAGCAGCCGACCCGACAGGGGCCCTCTCACTGAAGCTTTCTTT. The encoded protein is CASSRPDRGPLTEAFF.

The V and J genes are TRBV13 and TRBJ1-3; possibly TRBD1 for D (5 bases). The CDR3 is made up of 18 amino acids. CDR1 and CDR2 (germline): PRHDT, FYEKMQ (reference sequence). The V end lost 5 bases, the J end lost 4 bases, and 24 bases lay between the germline ends. Written as DNA, the CDR3 is TGTGCCAGCAGCCTCATCGCCAGTATAGGGACTTCAGGAAACACCATATATTTT. Its translation: CASSLIASIGTSGNTIYF.

The V call is TRBV14, the J call TRBJ2-1; D gene uncertain. The CDR3 length is 14 residues. CDR1 and CDR2 (germline): SGHDN, FVKESK. V dropped 5 bases and J dropped 5 bases, with 13 bases sitting between them. The CDR3 sequence: CASSMQRWNNEQFF. The CDR3 DNA sequence: TGTGCCAGCAGCATGCAAAGATGGAACAATGAGCAGTTCTTC.